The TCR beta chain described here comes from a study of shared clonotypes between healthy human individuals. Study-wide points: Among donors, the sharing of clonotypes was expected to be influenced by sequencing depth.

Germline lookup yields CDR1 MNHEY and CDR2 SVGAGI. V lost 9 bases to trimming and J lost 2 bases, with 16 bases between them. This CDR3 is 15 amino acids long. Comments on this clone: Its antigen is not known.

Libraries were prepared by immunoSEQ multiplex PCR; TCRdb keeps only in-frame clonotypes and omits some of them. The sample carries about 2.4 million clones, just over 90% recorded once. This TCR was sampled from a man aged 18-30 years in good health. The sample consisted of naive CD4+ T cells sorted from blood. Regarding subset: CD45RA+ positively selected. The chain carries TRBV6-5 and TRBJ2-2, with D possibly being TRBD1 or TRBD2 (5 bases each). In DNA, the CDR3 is TGTGCCAGTAAGTCCCGGGACGGCAACACCGGGGAGCTGTTTTTT. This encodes CASKSRDGNTGELFF.